This T cell receptor (beta chain) was captured by sequencing in a study of T cell repertoires in cytomegalovirus infection. Overall study: Recently identified HLA-C-restricted and well-studied HLA-B-restricted CMV epitopes were used. Indications of both CMV infection and matching HLA type were provided by public TCR beta signatures.

TCRdb reanalysed the reads using MiXCR and keeps one entry per CDR3 protein. The sample consists of 110,000 to 150,000 distinct CDR3 sequences, more than 25% of them appearing once. Germline CDR1 and CDR2: MGHRA and YSYEKL. The CDR3 has 15 residues. The V and J ends lost 1 base and 5 bases, in that order; junction bases with no gene match: 7. In regard to this clonotype: Its antigen remains unknown.

General study findings and limits: Summed frequency of shared TCR beta families picked out CMV carriers who also had the relevant HLA.

This specimen consisted of CD8+ T cells from cultured PBMCs, obtained from culture after CMV antigen stimulation. The clonotype originates from a human donor in good health (CMV status not recorded). Some clones in this sample may be carry-over from other donors' samples. This sequence joins TRBV4-1 and TRBJ2-7, with 8 bases fitting TRBD1. The CDR3 spells CASSQGPLTGDEQYF. The CDR3 DNA is TGCGCCAGCAGCCAAGGCCCCCTGACAGGGGACGAGCAGTACTTC.